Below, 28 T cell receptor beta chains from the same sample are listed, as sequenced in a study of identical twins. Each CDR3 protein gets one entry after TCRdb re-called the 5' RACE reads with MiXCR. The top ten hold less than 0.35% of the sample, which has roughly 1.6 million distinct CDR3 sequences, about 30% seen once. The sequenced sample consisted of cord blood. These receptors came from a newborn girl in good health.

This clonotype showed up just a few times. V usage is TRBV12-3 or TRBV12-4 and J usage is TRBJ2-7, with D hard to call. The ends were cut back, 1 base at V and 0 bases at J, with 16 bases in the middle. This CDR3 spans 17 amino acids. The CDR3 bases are TGTGCCAGCAGTTTAGGCCCTCAGACAAGGCTCTCCTACGAGCAGTACTTC. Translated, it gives CASSLGPQTRLSYEQYF.

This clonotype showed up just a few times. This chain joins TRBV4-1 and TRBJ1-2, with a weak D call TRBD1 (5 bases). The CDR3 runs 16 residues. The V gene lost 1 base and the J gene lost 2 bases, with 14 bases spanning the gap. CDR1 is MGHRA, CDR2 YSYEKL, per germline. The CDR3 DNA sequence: TGCGCCAGCAGCCAAGGAGTACAGGCCTTAAACTATGGCTACACCTTC. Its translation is CASSQGVQALNYGYTF.

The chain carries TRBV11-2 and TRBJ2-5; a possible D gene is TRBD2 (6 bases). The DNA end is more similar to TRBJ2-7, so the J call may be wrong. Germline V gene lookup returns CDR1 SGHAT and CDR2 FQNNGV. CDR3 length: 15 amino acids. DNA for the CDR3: TGTGCCAGCAGCTTAGACGGGAGTGGGGCCTACGAGCAGTACTTC. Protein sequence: CASSLDGSGAYEQYF.

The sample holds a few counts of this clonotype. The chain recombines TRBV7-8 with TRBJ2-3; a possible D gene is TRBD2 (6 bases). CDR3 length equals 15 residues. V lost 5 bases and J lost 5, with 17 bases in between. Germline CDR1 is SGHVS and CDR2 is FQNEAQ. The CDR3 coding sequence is TGTGCCAGCAGCCATAGCGGTCTTAGAGGAGATACGCAGTATTTT. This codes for CASSHSGLRGDTQYF.

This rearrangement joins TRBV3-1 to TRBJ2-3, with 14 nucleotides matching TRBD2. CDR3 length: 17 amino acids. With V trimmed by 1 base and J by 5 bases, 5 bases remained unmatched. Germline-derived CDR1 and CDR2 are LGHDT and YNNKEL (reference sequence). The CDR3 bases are TGTGCCAGCAGCCAAGGCGGGACTAGCGGGAGAGGAGATACGCAGTATTTT. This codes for CASSQGGTSGRGDTQYF.

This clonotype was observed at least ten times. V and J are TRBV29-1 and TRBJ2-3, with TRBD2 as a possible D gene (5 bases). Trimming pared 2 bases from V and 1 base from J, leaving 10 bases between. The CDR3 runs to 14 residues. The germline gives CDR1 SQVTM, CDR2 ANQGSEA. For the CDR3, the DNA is TGCAGCGTTGAACGCGGGTATGGCACAGATACGCAGTATTTT. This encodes CSVERGYGTDTQYF.

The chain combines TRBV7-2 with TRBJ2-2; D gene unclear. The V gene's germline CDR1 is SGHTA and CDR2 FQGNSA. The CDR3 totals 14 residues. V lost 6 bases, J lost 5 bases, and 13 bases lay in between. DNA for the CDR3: TGTGCCAGCAGAAAACAAGACGGGACCGGGGAGCTGTTTTTT. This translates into CASRKQDGTGELFF.

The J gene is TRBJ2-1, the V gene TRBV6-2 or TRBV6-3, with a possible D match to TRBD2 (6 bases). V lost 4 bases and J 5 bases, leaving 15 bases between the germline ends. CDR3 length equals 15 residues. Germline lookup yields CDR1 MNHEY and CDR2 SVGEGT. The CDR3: CASSSDYYPHNEQFF. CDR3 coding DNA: TGTGCCAGCAGTTCGGACTATTACCCCCACAATGAGCAGTTCTTC.

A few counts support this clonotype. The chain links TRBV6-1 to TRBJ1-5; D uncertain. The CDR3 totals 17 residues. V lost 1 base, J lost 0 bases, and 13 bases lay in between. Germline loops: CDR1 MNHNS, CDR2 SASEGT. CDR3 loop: CASSEGRWSYSNQPQHF. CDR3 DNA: TGTGCCAGCAGTGAAGGACGGTGGTCCTATAGCAATCAGCCCCAGCATTTT.

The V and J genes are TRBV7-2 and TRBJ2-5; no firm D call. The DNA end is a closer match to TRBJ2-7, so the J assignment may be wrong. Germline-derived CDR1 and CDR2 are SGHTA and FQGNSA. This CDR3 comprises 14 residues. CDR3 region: CASSRFFLSYEQYF. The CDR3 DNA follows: TGTGCCAGCAGCCGGTTCTTCCTCTCCTACGAGCAGTACTTC.

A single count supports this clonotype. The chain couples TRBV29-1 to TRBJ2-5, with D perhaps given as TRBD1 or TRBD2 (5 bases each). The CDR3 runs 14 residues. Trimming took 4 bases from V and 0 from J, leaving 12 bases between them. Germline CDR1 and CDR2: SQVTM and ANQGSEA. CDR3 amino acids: CSVGSGTDQETQYF. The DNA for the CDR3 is TGCAGCGTTGGCTCCGGGACGGACCAAGAGACCCAGTACTTC.

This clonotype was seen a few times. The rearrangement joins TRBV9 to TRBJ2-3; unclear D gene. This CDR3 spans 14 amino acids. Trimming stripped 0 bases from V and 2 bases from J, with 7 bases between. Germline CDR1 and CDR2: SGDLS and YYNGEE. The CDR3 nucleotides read TGTGCCAGCAGCGTAGTTAGCAACACAGATACGCAGTATTTT. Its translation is CASSVVSNTDTQYF.

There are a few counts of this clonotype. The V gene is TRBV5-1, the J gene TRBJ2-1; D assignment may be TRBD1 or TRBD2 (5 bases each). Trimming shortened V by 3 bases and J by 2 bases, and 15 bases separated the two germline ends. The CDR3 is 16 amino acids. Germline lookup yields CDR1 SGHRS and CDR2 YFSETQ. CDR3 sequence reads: CASSSKWDPPYNEQFF. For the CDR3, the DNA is TGCGCCAGCAGCTCCAAATGGGACCCTCCCTACAATGAGCAGTTCTTC. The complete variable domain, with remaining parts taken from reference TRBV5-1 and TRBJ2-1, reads KAGVTQTPRYLIKTRGQQVTLSCSPISGHRSVSWYQQTPGQGLQFLFEYFSETQRNKGNFPGRFSGRQFSNSRSEMNVSTLELGDSALYLCASSSKWDPPYNEQFFGPGTRLTVL.

The CDR3, as DNA: TGTGCCAGCACGAGTACCGTTCGGACCTTCTACAATGAGCAGTACTTC. Translation: CASTSTVRTFYNEQYF. The V gene is TRBV13, the J gene TRBJ2-1; D is uncertain. The J call may be faulty, since TRBJ2-7 better matches the DNA end. Germline V lookup: CDR1 PRHDT, CDR2 FYEKMQ (reference sequence). This CDR3 spans 16 amino acids.

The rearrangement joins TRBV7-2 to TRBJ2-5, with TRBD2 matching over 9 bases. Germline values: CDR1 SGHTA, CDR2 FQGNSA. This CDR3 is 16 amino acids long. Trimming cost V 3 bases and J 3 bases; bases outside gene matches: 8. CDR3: CASSFYRTSVKETQYF. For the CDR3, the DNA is TGTGCCAGCAGCTTCTACCGGACTAGCGTAAAAGAGACCCAGTACTTC.

In DNA form, the CDR3 reads TGCAGCGTTAGGCAGGGGGCGAACACCGGGGAGCTGTTTTTT. Translating it yields CSVRQGANTGELFF. This chain links TRBV29-1 with TRBJ2-2; the match to TRBD1 covers 7 bases. CDR3 length: 14 amino acids. Losses at the gene ends were 5 bases for V and 0 bases for J; bases not matched to a gene: 3. Germline CDR1 reads SQVTM; CDR2 reads ANQGSEA.

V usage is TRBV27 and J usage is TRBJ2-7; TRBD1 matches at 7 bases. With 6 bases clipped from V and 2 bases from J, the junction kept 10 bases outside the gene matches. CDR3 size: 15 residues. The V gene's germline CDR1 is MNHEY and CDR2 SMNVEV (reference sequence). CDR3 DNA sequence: TGTGCCAGCAGACTAGTCGACAGGGCGGCCTACGAGCAGTACTTC. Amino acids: CASRLVDRAAYEQYF.

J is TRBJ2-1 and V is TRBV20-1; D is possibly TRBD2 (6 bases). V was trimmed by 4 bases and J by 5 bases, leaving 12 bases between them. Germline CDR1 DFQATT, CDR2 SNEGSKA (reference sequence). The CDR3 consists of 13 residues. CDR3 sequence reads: CSANLAWDNEQFF. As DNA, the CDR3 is TGCAGTGCTAACCTAGCGTGGGACAATGAGCAGTTCTTC.

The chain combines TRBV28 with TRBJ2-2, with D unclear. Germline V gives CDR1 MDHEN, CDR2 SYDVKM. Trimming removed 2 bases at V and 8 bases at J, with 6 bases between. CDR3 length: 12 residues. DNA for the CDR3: TGTGCCAGCAGTTTAAGGCTGGGGGAGCTGTTTTTT. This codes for CASSLRLGELFF.

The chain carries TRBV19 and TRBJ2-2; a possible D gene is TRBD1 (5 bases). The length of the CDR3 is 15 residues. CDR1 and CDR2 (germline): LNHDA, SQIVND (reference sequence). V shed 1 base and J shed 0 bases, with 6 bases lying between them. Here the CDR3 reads CASSIGTTNTGELFF. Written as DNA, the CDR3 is TGTGCCAGTAGTATAGGGACAACGAACACCGGGGAGCTGTTTTTT.

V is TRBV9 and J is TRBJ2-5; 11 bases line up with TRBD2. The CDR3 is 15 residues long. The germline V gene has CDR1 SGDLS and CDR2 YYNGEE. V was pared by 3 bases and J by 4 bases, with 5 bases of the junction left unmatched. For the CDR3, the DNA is TGTGCCAGCAGCGATCTAGCGGGAGGAGGAGAGACCCAGTACTTC. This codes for CASSDLAGGGETQYF. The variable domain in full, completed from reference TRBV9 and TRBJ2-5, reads DSGVTQTPKHLITATGQRVTLRCSPRSGDLSVYWYQQSLDQGLQFLIQYYNGEERAKGNILERFSAQQFPDLHSELNLSSLELGDSALYFCASSDLAGGGETQYFGPGTRLLVL.

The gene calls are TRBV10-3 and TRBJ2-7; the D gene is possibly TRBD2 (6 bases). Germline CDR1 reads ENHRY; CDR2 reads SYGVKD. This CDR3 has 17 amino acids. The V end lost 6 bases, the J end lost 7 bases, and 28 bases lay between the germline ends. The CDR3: CAIRPTGSTSSYNEQYF. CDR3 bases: TGTGCCATCAGACCGACCGGGAGCACCAGCTCCTACAATGAGCAGTACTTC.

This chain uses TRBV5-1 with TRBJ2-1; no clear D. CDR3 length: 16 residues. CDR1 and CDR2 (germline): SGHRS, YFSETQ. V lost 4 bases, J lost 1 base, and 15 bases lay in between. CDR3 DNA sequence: TGCGCCAGCAGCCTTGGGTTCAGTGGGTCCTACAATGAGCAGTTCTTC. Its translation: CASSLGFSGSYNEQFF.

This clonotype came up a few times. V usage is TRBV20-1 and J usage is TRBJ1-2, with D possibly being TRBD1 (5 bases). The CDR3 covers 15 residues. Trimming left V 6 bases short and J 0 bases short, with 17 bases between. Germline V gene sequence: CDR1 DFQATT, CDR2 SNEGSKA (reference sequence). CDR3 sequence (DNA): TGCAGTGCCCCACCGCGTCAAGGGGCTAACTATGGCTACACCTTC. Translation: CSAPPRQGANYGYTF.

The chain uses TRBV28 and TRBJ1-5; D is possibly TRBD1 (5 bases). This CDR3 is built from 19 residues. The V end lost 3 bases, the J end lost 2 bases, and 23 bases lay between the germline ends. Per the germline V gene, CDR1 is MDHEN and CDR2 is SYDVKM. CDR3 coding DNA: TGTGCCAGCAGTTTTATCATCGGGTCCGCAGGGAGGGGCAATCAGCCCCAGCATTTT. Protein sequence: CASSFIIGSAGRGNQPQHF.

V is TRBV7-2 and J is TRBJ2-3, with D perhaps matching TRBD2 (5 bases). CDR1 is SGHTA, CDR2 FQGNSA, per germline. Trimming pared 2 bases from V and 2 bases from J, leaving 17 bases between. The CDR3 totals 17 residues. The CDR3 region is CASSLSLLASVTDTQYF. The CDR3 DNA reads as TGTGCCAGCAGCTTAAGCCTGCTAGCAAGCGTCACAGATACGCAGTATTTT.

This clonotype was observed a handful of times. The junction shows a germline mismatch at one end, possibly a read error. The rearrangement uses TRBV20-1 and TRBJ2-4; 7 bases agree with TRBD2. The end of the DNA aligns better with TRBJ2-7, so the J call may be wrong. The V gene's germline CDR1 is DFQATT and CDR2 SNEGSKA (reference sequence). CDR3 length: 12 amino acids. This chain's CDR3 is CSASHSGGEQYF. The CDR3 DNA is TGTAGTGCTAGTCATTCGGGGGGCGAGCAGTACTTC.

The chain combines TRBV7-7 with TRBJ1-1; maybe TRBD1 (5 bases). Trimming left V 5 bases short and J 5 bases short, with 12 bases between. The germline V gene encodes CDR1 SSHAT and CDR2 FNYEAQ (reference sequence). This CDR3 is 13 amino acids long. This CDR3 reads CASSEGSGTEAFF. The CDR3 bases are TGTGCCAGCAGCGAGGGGTCAGGAACTGAAGCTTTCTTT.